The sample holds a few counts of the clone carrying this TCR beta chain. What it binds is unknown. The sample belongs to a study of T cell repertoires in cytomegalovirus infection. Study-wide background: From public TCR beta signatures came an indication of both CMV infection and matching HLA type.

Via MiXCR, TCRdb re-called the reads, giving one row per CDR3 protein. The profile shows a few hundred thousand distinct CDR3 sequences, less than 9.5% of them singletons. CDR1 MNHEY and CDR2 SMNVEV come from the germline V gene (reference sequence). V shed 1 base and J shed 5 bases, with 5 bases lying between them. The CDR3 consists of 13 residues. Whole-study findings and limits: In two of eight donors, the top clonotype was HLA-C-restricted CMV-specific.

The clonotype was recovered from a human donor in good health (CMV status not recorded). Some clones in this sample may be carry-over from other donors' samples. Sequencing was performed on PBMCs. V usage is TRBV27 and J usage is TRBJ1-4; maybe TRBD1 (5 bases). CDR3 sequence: CASSLWGNEKLFF. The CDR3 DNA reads TGTGCCAGCAGTTTATGGGGGAATGAAAAACTGTTTTTT.